This TCR beta chain came from a study of post-analysis software for immune sequencing data. About the study: The cohort encompassed relapsing-remitting, secondary progressive and progressive-relapsing multiple sclerosis disease courses.

This clonotype was detected only a few times. What it binds is unknown. Germline assignment: CDR1 SNHLY and CDR2 FYNNEI. The V and J ends lost 10 bases and 0 bases respectively, with 14 bases between them. The length of the CDR3 is 14 residues. General observations from the study: Strong co-clustering by F measure was seen for same-batch samples. In multiple sclerosis, normalized Chao1 diversity was significantly below that of controls. Included in a set of about five TRBV segments more frequent in patients than controls were TRBV5-6, TRBV5-1 and TRBV20-1.

The TCR beta cDNA libraries contained unique molecular identifiers. cDNA molecules numbering some 500,000 came from approximately 1 to 10 million T cells. TCRdb re-called the PCR reads with MiXCR, one entry per CDR3 protein. This table has hundreds of thousands of distinct CDR3 sequences, about 27% appearing once. Sequences were obtained from blood. The chain is built from TRBV2 and TRBJ2-3, with D tentatively TRBD2 (5 bases). The sequence was obtained from a girl aged 5-17 years with multiple sclerosis. DNA of the CDR3: TGTGCCACTGCCCGAGCGGCTAGCACAGATACGCAGTATTTT. As protein: CATARAASTDTQYF. Full variable domain (missing parts from reference TRBV2 and TRBJ2-3): EPEVTQTPSHQVTQMGQEVILRCVPISNHLYFYWYRQILGQKVEFLVSFYNNEISEKSEIFDDQFSVERPDGSNFTLKIRSTKLEDSAMYFCATARAASTDTQYFGPGTRLTVL.